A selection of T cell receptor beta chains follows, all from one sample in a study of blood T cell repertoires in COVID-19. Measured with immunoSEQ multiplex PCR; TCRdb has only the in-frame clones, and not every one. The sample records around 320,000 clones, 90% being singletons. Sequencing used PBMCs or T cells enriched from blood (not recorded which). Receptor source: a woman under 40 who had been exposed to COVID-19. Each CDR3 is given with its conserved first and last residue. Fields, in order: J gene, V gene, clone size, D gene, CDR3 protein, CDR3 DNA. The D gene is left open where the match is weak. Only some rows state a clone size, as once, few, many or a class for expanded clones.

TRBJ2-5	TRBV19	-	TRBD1	CASSFGQGETQYF	TGTGCCAGTAGTTTCGGACAGGGAGAGACCCAGTACTTC
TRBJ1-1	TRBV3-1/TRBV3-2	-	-	CASKDSARGGAFF	TGTGCCAGCAAGGATAGTGCCCGGGGTGGGGCTTTCTTT
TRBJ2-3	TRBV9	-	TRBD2	CASSSSSGGTDTQYF	TGTGCCAGCAGCTCATCTAGCGGGGGCACAGATACGCAGTATTTT
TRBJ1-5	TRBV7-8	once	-	CASSLREGNQPQHF	TGTGCCAGCAGCTTACGGGAGGGGAATCAGCCCCAGCATTTT
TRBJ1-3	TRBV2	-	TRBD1	CASSEMGGQGNNTIYF	TGTGCCAGCAGTGAAATGGGGGGACAGGGCAACAACACCATATATTTT
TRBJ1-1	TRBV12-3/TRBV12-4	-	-	CASSFGEGTEAFF	TGTGCCAGCAGTTTCGGGGAGGGCACTGAAGCTTTCTTT
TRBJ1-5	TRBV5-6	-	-	CASSLGRGQPQHF	TGTGCCAGCAGCTTGGGCAGGGGACAGCCCCAGCATTTT
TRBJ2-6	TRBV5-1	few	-	CASSIPTAAGANVLTF	TGCGCCAGCAGCATACCGACAGCTGCAGGGGCCAACGTCCTGACTTTC
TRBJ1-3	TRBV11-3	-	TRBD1	CASSRTGSGNTIYF	TGTGCCAGCAGCCGGACAGGGTCCGGAAACACCATATATTTT
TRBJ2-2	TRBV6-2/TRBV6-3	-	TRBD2	CASSPPRGGVNTGELFF	TGTGCCAGCAGTCCCCCCCGGGGGGGAGTAAACACCGGGGAGCTGTTTTTT
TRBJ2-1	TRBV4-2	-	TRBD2	CASSQVRGGYNEQFF	TGTGCCAGCAGCCAAGTGCGGGGGGGTTACAATGAGCAGTTCTTC
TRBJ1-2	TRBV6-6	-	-	CASWILEGKDGYTF	TGTGCCAGCTGGATTCTGGAGGGTAAGGATGGCTACACCTTC
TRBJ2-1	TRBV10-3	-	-	CAITPGRVGNEQFF	TGTGCCATCACCCCCGGCAGGGTGGGCAATGAGCAGTTCTTC
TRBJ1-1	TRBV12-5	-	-	CASGWPEAFF	TGTGCTAGTGGTTGGCCTGAAGCTTTCTTT
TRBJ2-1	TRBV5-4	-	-	CASSLATGVYNEQFF	TGTGCCAGCAGCTTGGCGACAGGTGTATACAATGAGCAGTTCTTC
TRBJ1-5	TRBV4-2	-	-	CASSQVPWQINSNQPQHF	TGTGCCAGCAGCCAAGTACCCTGGCAGATTAATAGCAATCAGCCCCAGCATTTT
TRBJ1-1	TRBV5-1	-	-	CASSFDLGAGTEAFF	TGCGCCAGCAGCTTTGATTTAGGGGCCGGCACTGAAGCTTTCTTT
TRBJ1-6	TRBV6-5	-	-	CASSRRGGYNSPLHF	TGTGCCAGCAGTCGGCGAGGGGGTTATAATTCACCCCTCCACTTT
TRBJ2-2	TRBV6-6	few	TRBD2	CASSRWTSGGATGELFF	TGTGCCAGCAGTCGGTGGACTAGCGGGGGGGCTACCGGGGAGCTGTTTTTT
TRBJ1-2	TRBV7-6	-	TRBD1	CASSLEGRGLDGYTF	TGTGCCAGCAGCTTAGAAGGCAGGGGGCTGGATGGCTACACCTTC
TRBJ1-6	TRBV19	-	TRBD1	CASSLQGALSPLHF	TGTGCCAGTAGTTTACAGGGGGCATTGTCACCCCTCCACTTT
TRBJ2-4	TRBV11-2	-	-	CASSFSHRAKNIQYF	TGTGCCAGCAGCTTCTCCCATCGGGCCAAAAACATTCAGTACTTC
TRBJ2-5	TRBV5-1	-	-	CASSESGVGETQYF	TGCGCCAGCAGCGAATCGGGGGTTGGAGAGACCCAGTACTTC
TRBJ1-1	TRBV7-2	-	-	CASSLAAVGNTEAFF	TGTGCCAGCAGCTTAGCTGCGGTGGGGAACACTGAAGCTTTCTTT
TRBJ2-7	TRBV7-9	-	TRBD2	CASNQAGGNYEQYF	TGTGCCAGCAACCAAGCGGGGGGGAACTACGAGCAGTACTTC
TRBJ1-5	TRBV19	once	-	CASTSNRRRGQPQHF	TGTGCCAGTACATCGAACAGGCGAAGGGGCCAGCCCCAGCATTTT
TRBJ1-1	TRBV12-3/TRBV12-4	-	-	CASSLGVTEAFF	TGTGCCAGCAGTTTAGGAGTGACTGAAGCTTTCTTT
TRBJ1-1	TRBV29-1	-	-	CSGEKGLDTEAFF	TGCAGCGGGGAGAAGGGCTTGGACACTGAAGCTTTCTTT
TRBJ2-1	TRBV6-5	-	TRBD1	CASSYRTGAPYNEQFF	TGTGCCAGCAGTTACCGGACAGGGGCCCCCTACAATGAGCAGTTCTTC
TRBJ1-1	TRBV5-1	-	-	CASSLAWENEAFF	TGCGCCAGCAGCTTGGCCTGGGAGAATGAAGCTTTCTTT
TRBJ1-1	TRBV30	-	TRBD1	CAWSPPTGGPNTEAFF	TGTGCCTGGAGTCCCCCGACAGGGGGGCCGAACACTGAAGCTTTCTTT
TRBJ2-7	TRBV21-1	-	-	CASGTVTYEQYF	TGTGCCAGCGGGACAGTCACCTACGAGCAGTACTTC
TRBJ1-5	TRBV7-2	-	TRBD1	CASSLTGSNQPQHF	TGTGCCAGCAGCTTGACAGGGAGCAATCAGCCCCAGCATTTT